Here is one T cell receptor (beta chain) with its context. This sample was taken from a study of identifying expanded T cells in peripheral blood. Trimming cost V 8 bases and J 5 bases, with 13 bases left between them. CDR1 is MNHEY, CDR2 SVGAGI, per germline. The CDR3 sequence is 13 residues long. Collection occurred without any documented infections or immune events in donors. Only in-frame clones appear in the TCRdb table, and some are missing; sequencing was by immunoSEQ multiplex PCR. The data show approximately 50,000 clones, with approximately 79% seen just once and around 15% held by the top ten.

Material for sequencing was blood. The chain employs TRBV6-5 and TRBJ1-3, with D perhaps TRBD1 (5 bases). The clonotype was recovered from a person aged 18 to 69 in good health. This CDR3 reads CASSTGGRNTIYF. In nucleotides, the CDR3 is TGTGCCAGCTCCACTGGGGGTAGAAACACCATATATTTT.